This T cell receptor beta chain appears in the sequencing data of a study of blood T cells in healthy people across ages. The authors ran a second PCR of 7 to 11 cycles using a sample-barcoded 5' primer and a J-beta primer mix. TCRdb called the 5' RACE reads again in MiXCR, with one record for every CDR3 protein. Among 800,000 or so distinct CDR3 sequences listed, around 62% were seen once. Trimming took off 5 bases at V and 7 bases at J, with 21 bases between the two ends. The CDR3 extends over 16 amino acids. Germline V gene data show CDR1 as SGHTA and CDR2 as FQGNSA. Collection of 8.5 to 10 milliliters of peripheral blood was performed for each donor.

The sequencing sample was made of blood. The receptor comes from a man in his thirties or forties in good health. The J gene is TRBJ2-1, the V gene TRBV7-2; D possibly corresponds to TRBD2 (6 bases). The CDR3 DNA reads as TGTGCCAGCAGCCGCTTCGGCCTTTCGGAGGGGAATGAGCAGTTCTTC. Its translation is CASSRFGLSEGNEQFF.